The rows below give T cell receptor beta chains drawn from one sample of a study of OX40 agonist ivuxolimab in advanced cancers. Measured with immunoSEQ multiplex PCR; TCRdb has only the in-frame clones, and not every one. Of over 35,000 clones listed, around 83% are singletons. The sample consisted of CD4+ or CD8+ T cells sorted from blood, taken in a trial of the OX40 agonist ivuxolimab. The receptors stem from an adult with an advanced solid tumor such as melanoma, head and neck, liver or kidney cancer. Both conserved end residues are part of each CDR3. Each record gives: CDR3 length, V gene, D gene, J gene, clone size, CDR3 DNA, CDR3 protein. The D gene is left open where the match is weak. Clone size appears in some rows only: once, few, many, or a class for an expanded clone.

15	TRBV19	.	TRBJ2-3	.	TGTGCCAGTAGTATTGGGGGGGCCCGCACAGATACGCAGTATTTT	CASSIGGARTDTQYF
12	TRBV30	.	TRBJ1-2	.	TGTGCCTGGAGCGGGACAAACTATGGCTACACCTTC	CAWSGTNYGYTF
14	TRBV4-2	.	TRBJ1-5	.	TGTGCCAGCAGCCAACAAAATGAGGGTCAGCCCCAGCATTTT	CASSQQNEGQPQHF
18	TRBV7-2	.	TRBJ2-3	.	TGTGCCAGCAGCCATACCGTACTTCGTTTCGCTAGCACAGATACGCAGTATTTT	CASSHTVLRFASTDTQYF
16	TRBV9	.	TRBJ1-3	.	TGTGCCAGCAGCGTAGGGGCAGGCCACTCTGGAAACACCATATATTTT	CASSVGAGHSGNTIYF
13	TRBV19	.	TRBJ1-1	.	TGTGCCAGCACTGGACAGAGCAACACTGAAGCTTTCTTT	CASTGQSNTEAFF
13	TRBV6-1	TRBD1	TRBJ1-2	.	TGTGCCAGCAGTTCCGGACAGGGCTGGGGCTACACCTTC	CASSSGQGWGYTF
14	TRBV7-6	TRBD1	TRBJ1-3	.	TGTGCCAGCAGCGCCGACAGGGTTGTAAACACCATATATTTT	CASSADRVVNTIYF
13	TRBV19	.	TRBJ1-5	few	TGTGCCAGTAGTATCACTCCTACCCAGCCCCAGCATTTT	CASSITPTQPQHF
17	TRBV7-9	TRBD1	TRBJ2-5	.	TGTGCCAGCAGCCTTCTCGAGGGGGCCTCGTACCAAGAGACCCAGTACTTC	CASSLLEGASYQETQYF
13	TRBV5-5	.	TRBJ2-7	few	TGTGCCAGCAGCTACGGACAGCTCTACGAGCAGTACTTC	CASSYGQLYEQYF
14	TRBV6-6	TRBD1	TRBJ1-2	.	TGTGCCAGCAGCACCAGGACAGGACTCTATGGCTACACCTTC	CASSTRTGLYGYTF
15	TRBV5-5	.	TRBJ1-6	.	TGTGCCAGCAGCGGGGAGTTCCGGGTTAACTCACCCCTCCACTTT	CASSGEFRVNSPLHF
16	TRBV4-2	.	TRBJ2-1	medium-sized	TGTGCCAGCAGCCAAGAATTAAGGACTTCGTACAATGAGCAGTTCTTC	CASSQELRTSYNEQFF
13	TRBV6-5	.	TRBJ1-1	.	TGTGCCAGCAGTTGGGGGGTGAACACTGAAGCTTTCTTT	CASSWGVNTEAFF
15	TRBV11-2	.	TRBJ2-7	.	TGTGCCAGCAGCTTAGGGGCTCCGGTTTCCTACGAGCAGTACTTC	CASSLGAPVSYEQYF
18	TRBV27	TRBD1	TRBJ2-5	.	TGTGCCAGCAGTTTATCAGGCTTAGGGCCAGGGGGTGGAGAGACCCAGTACTTC	CASSLSGLGPGGGETQYF
13	TRBV5-6	.	TRBJ1-3	few	TGTGCCAGCAGCTTGGGTGCTGGAAACACCATATATTTT	CASSLGAGNTIYF
15	TRBV27	.	TRBJ1-5	many	TGTGCCAGCAGTTTATACGCTGGTGGACGGGATCCCCAGCATTTT	CASSLYAGGRDPQHF
15	TRBV18	.	TRBJ1-2	.	TGTGCCAGCTCACCGGTCGGGGGTTTAAACTATGGCTACACCTTC	CASSPVGGLNYGYTF
15	TRBV7-8	TRBD2	TRBJ2-7	.	TGTGCCAGCAGCTTAGCGACTAGCGGGGGGGGCGAGCAGTACTTC	CASSLATSGGGEQYF
15	TRBV19	.	TRBJ2-5	.	TGTGCCAGTAGTATGGTGTACGGCCGTCAAGAGACCCAGTACTTC	CASSMVYGRQETQYF
14	TRBV6-5	TRBD1	TRBJ1-4	.	TGTGCCAGCAGTTCCTACCGGGACAGTGAAAAACTGTTTTTT	CASSSYRDSEKLFF
18	TRBV9	.	TRBJ1-2	.	TGTGCCAGCAGCGGTAAAGGGGTTGAGGTGCTATCTAACTATGGCTACACCTTC	CASSGKGVEVLSNYGYTF
13	TRBV6-5	TRBD1	TRBJ1-2	.	TGTGCCAGCAGTCAGGGGGCCCTTTACGGCTACACCTTC	CASSQGALYGYTF
9	TRBV5-8	.	TRBJ1-2	.	TGTGCCGGGACGGACGGCTACACCTTC	CAGTDGYTF